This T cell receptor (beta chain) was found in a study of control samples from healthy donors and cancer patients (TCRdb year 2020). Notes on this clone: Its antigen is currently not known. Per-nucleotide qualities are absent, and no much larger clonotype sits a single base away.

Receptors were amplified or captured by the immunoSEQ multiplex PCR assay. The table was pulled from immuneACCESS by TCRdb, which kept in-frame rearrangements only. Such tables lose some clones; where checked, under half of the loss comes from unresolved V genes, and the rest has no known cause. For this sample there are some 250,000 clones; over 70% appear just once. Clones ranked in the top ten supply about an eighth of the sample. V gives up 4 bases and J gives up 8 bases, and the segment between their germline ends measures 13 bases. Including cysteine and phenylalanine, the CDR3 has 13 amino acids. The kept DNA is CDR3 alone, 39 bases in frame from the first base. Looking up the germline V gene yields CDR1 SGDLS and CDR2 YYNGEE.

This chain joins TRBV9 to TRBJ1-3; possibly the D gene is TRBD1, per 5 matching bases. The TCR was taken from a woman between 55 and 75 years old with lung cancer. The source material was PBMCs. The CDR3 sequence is CASSRDVRDTIYF. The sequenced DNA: TGTGCCAGCAGCCGGGACGTACGGGACACCATATATTTT.